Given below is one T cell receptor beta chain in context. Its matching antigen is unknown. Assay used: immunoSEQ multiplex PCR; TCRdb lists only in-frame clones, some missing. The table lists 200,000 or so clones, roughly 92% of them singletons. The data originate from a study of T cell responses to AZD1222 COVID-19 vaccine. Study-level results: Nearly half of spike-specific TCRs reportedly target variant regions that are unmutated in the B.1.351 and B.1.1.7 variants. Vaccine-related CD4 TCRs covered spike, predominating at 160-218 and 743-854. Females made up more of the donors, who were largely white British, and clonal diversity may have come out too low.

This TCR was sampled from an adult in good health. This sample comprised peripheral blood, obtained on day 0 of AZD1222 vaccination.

Here the CDR3 DNA reads TGTGCCAGTAGTATAGGGCTTGGGGGGCAGCCCCAGCATTTT. Translation: CASSIGLGGQPQHF. J is TRBJ1-5 and V is TRBV19; a possible D gene is TRBD1 (5 bases). The CDR3 totals 14 residues. Trimming left V 1 base short and J 7 bases short, with 11 bases between. The germline V gene encodes CDR1 LNHDA and CDR2 SQIVND (reference sequence).